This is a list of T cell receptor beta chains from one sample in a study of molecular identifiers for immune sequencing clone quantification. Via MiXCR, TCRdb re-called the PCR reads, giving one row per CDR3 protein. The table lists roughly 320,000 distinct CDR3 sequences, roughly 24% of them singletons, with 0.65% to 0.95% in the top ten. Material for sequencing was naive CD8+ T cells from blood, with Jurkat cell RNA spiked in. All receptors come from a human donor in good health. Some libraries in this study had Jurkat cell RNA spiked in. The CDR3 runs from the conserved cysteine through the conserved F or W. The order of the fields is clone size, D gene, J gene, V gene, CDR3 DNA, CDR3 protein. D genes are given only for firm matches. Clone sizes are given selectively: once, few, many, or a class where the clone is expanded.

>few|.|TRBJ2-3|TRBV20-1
TGCAGTGCTAGTGGCGATGTGGATACAGATACGCAGTATTTT
CSASGDVDTDTQYF
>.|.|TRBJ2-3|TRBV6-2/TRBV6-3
TGTGCCAGCAGATACCTAAAAGATAACACAGATACGCAGTATTTT
CASRYLKDNTDTQYF
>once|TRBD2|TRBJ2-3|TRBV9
TGTGCCAGCAGCGGAGCGGGGAGCATAGATACGCAGTATTTT
CASSGAGSIDTQYF
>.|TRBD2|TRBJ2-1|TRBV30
TGTGCCTGGAGGAAACCGGGACTAGCGTCCTACAATGAGCAGTTCTTC
CAWRKPGLASYNEQFF
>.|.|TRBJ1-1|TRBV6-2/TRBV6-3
TGTGCCAGCAGTTACCTAGAACTACCCATGAACACTGAAGCTTTCTTT
CASSYLELPMNTEAFF
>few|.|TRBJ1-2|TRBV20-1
TGCAGTGCTAGAGATCGACGATCGGACTATGGCTACACCTTC
CSARDRRSDYGYTF
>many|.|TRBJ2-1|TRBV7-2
TGTGCCAGCAGCTTAGCCCGGCGCGGGAATGAGCAGTTCTTC
CASSLARRGNEQFF
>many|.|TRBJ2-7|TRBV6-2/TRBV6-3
TGTGCCAGCAGTTACGGGGCAAGCGACGAGCAGTACTTC
CASSYGASDEQYF
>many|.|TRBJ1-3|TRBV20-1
TGCAGTGTTAGAGATCGGGGACTCGGAAACACCATATATTTT
CSVRDRGLGNTIYF
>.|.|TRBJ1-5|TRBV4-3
TGCGCCAGCAGCCAAAGCCTGGAAGGGCTGGGCAATCAGCCCCAGCATTTT
CASSQSLEGLGNQPQHF
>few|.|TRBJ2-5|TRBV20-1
TGCAGTGCCAGGACGGAGTACCAAGAGGCCCAGTACTTC
CSARTEYQEAQYF
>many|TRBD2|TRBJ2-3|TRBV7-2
TGTGCCAGCAGCCGTGGTGTGCGGGAGTCAGATACGCAGTATTTT
CASSRGVRESDTQYF
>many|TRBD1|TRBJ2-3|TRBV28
TGTGCCAGCAGTCTACAGGGGGGATTCGATACGCAGTATTTT
CASSLQGGFDTQYF
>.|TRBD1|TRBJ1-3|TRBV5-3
TGTGCCAGCAGCGTCGGGACAGGAGGAACCACCATATATTTT
CASSVGTGGTTIYF
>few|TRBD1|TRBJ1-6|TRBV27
TGTGCCAGCAGATTGACAGGGGGCGAATCACCCCTCCACTTT
CASRLTGGESPLHF
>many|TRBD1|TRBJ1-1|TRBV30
TGTGCCTGGAGTACCAGGGACAGGGGATGGACTGAAGCTTTCTTT
CAWSTRDRGWTEAFF
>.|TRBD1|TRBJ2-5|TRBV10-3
TGTGCCACGTGTTGGGGACAGGGCGAAGAGACCCAGTACTTC
CATCWGQGEETQYF
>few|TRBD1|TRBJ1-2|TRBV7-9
TGTGCCAGCAGCATTAGCCTACAGGGGCTTGGCTATGGCTACACCTTC
CASSISLQGLGYGYTF
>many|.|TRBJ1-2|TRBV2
TGTGCCAGCAGCTCCACGGGGGCAGTCTATGGCTACACCTTC
CASSSTGAVYGYTF
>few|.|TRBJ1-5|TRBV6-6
TGTGCCAGCAGTTACTTCTCATCCGGACTCGCTCTGGATAGCAATCAGCCCCAGCATTTT
CASSYFSSGLALDSNQPQHF
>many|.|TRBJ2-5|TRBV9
TGTGCCAGCAGCGTAGCGTCTAATCAAGAGACCCAGTACTTC
CASSVASNQETQYF
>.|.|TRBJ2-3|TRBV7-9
TGTGCCATCCTTGTCGGAAGTAGCGCCGCAGATACGCAGTATTTT
CAILVGSSAADTQYF
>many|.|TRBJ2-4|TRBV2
TGTGCCAGCAGCCCCATGGAGGGAATAGCCAAAAACATTCAGTACTTC
CASSPMEGIAKNIQYF
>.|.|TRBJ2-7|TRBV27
TGTGCCCGCAGCCCCCGGGTTTTCTACGAGCAGTACTTC
CARSPRVFYEQYF
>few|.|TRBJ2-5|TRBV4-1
TGCGCCAGCAGCCAAGCACTCACGGGGACCCAGTACTTC
CASSQALTGTQYF
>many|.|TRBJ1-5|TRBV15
TGTGCCACCAGTAGGGGGACGGGCAATCAGCCCCAGCATTTT
CATSRGTGNQPQHF
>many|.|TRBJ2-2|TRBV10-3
TGTGCCATCAGTGAGCCTACCGGGGAGCTGTTTTTT
CAISEPTGELFF
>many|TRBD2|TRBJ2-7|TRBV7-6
TGTGCCAGCAGCTTAGAGGCTAGCGGGAGTTACGAGCAGTACTTC
CASSLEASGSYEQYF
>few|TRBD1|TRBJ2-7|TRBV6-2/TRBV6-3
TGTGCCAGCAGAACGGCAGGGGGTATCTACGAGCAGTACTTC
CASRTAGGIYEQYF
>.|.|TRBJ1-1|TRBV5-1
TGCGCCAGCAGCTTGGCCGGAGGTGAGATGGCTGGAGCTTTCTTT
CASSLAGGEMAGAFF
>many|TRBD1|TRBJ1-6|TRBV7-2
TGTGCCAGCAGCTTTTCAGGGGGCTTTAGTTCACCCCTCCACTTT
CASSFSGGFSSPLHF
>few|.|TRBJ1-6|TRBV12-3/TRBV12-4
TGTGCCAGCAAACCACGTGGGGGGGCGGAAAATTCACCCCTCCACTTT
CASKPRGGAENSPLHF
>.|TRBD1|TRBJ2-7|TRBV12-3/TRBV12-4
TGTGCCAGCAGTTTAAGGACAGGGTGGGGAGAGCAGTACTTC
CASSLRTGWGEQYF
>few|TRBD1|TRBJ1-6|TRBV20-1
TGCAGTGCTAGGGACAGGGACTCCTATAATTCACCCCTCCACTTT
CSARDRDSYNSPLHF
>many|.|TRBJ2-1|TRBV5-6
TGTGCCAGCAGCACTGACAATGAGCAGTTCTTC
CASSTDNEQFF
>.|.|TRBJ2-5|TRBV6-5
TGTGCCAGCAGTTACAAAGGGGCTGAGGCCCAGTACTTC
CASSYKGAEAQYF
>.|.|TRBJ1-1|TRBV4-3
TGCGCCAGCAGCCTTTCACCCGACATGAACACTGAAGCTTTCTTT
CASSLSPDMNTEAFF
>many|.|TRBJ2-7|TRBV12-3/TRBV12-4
TGTGCCAGCAGTCCACCGGGAACCTACGAGCAGTACTTC
CASSPPGTYEQYF
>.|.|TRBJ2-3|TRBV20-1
TGCAGTGCTAGAGCTGAGGCGGTCGGGGTCGTGGCAGATACGCAGTATTTT
CSARAEAVGVVADTQYF
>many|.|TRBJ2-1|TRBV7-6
TGTGCCAGCAGCTCCCACGGTTCAGAATACAATGAGCAGTTCTTC
CASSSHGSEYNEQFF
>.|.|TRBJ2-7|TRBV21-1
TGTGCCAGCAGTAGAGGGACAGGGGCGCCCTACGAGCAGTACTTC
CASSRGTGAPYEQYF
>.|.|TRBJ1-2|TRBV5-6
TGTGCCAGCAGCTTGGCTAGCTTGACAGCTAACTATGGCTACACCTTC
CASSLASLTANYGYTF
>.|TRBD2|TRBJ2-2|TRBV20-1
TGCAGTGCTCCCGGGGGGGGGCAAACCGGGGAGCTGTTTTTT
CSAPGGGQTGELFF
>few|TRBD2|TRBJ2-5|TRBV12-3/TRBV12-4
TGTGCCAGCAGTTACGTCCGCGGTGATACAGCGGGGGGGAAGCGGGCCCAGTACTTC
CASSYVRGDTAGGKRAQYF
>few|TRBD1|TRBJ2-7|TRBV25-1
TGTGCCAGCAGTGAATGGGACAGTACCTACGAGCAGTACTTC
CASSEWDSTYEQYF
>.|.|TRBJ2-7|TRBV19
TGTGCCAGTAGTATCAGCTCCTCCTACGAGCAGTACTTC
CASSISSSYEQYF
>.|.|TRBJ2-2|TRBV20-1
TGCAGTGCTAAAAATCTGCCCCAATCGAACACCGGGGAGCTGTTTTTT
CSAKNLPQSNTGELFF
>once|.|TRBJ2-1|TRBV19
TGTGCCAGTAGTATAGCTACGAGGGGCTCCTACAATGAGCAGTTCTTC
CASSIATRGSYNEQFF
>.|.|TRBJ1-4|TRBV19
TGTGCCAGTAGTATAGAAGGGATCTACGTTGAAAAACTGTTTTTT
CASSIEGIYVEKLFF
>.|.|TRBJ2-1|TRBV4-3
TGCGCCAGCAGCCAAGATTCTGCAGCCCTGGTAAAGCAGTTCTTC
CASSQDSAALVKQFF
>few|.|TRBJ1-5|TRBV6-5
TGTGCCAGCAGTTACTCGGGCACAGAGCCATGGCCCCAGCATTTT
CASSYSGTEPWPQHF
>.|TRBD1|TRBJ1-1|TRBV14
TGTGCCAGCAGCCAAGTAGGGCGTAGGCGGGACAGGGCCCTGAACACTGAAGCTTTCTTT
CASSQVGRRRDRALNTEAFF